This T cell receptor (beta chain) was sequenced during a study of T-cell memory formation after mild COVID-19. This CDR3 has 17 residues. Per the germline V gene, CDR1 is MNHEY and CDR2 is SVGAGI. The V end lost 5 bases, the J end lost 0 bases, and 14 bases lay between the germline ends. This clonotype showed up just a few times. TCRdb fed the 5' RACE reads into MiXCR, producing one record per CDR3 protein. Of over 450,000 distinct CDR3 sequences listed, roughly 22% were seen once; the top ten hold around 13%. This chain joins TRBV6-5 and TRBJ1-6; the D gene is possibly TRBD1 (6 bases). The receptor comes from an adult woman who had mild COVID-19 (a few samples of this study predate the infection). Cell type and time point are not known. Sequencing input: PBMCs or a T cell subset sorted from them (not recorded which). The CDR3 bases are TGTGCCAGCAGTCGAACAGGGTCGAGCTCCTATAATTCACCCCTCCACTTT. Its translation is CASSRTGSSSYNSPLHF.